Listed below are T cell receptor beta chains from one sample, sequenced in a study of OX40 agonist ivuxolimab in advanced cancers. Measured with immunoSEQ multiplex PCR; TCRdb has only the in-frame clones, and not every one. Among fewer than 75,000 clones listed, about 87% were seen once. The source material was CD4+ or CD8+ T cells sorted from blood, sampled in a trial of the OX40 agonist ivuxolimab. The receptors were gathered from an adult with an advanced solid tumor such as melanoma, head and neck, liver or kidney cancer. Both conserved end residues are part of each CDR3. D genes are given only for firm matches. Clone size appears in some rows only: once, few, many, or a class for an expanded clone.

cdr3_nt,cdr3_aa,d_call,v_call,cdr3_length,clone_size,j_call
TGTGCCATCAGTCCGGGACAGGGCACCTACGAGCAGTACTTC,CAISPGQGTYEQYF,TRBD1,TRBV10-3,14,few,TRBJ2-7
TGTGCCAGCAGCTTAATACAGGGCCGGTCGTCGACTGAAGCTTTCTTT,CASSLIQGRSSTEAFF,-,TRBV7-9,16,-,TRBJ1-1
TGTGCCAGCAGTCGGGACGGTGGCGATGAGCAGTTCTTC,CASSRDGGDEQFF,-,TRBV2,13,-,TRBJ2-1
TGCGCCAGCAGCTGGGCAGGGGCGGCCTCGGGGGGGACGAACGAGCAGTACTTC,CASSWAGAASGGTNEQYF,TRBD2,TRBV5-1,18,-,TRBJ2-7
TGTGCCAGCAACACCGCAGGGAGCTCTGGAAACACCATATATTTT,CASNTAGSSGNTIYF,-,TRBV2,15,-,TRBJ1-3
TGTGCCAGCAGCCCAGAGGTGAGGGAGACCCAGTACTTC,CASSPEVRETQYF,-,TRBV7-8,13,-,TRBJ2-5
TGTGCCAGCAGCCTCGGACTAGCGATTTCTAGCACAGATACGCAGTATTTT,CASSLGLAISSTDTQYF,TRBD2,TRBV4-2,17,-,TRBJ2-3
TGCGCCAGCAGCTTGACCCTCACTAGCGGTCAGAGGGCCAATGAGCAGTTCTTC,CASSLTLTSGQRANEQFF,TRBD2,TRBV5-1,18,-,TRBJ2-1
TGCAGCGCCGGGGGCGGGACTAGCGGGAGCTTGGGGAGGCTGAGCTCCTACAATGAGCAGTTCTTC,CSAGGGTSGSLGRLSSYNEQFF,TRBD2,TRBV29-1,22,few,TRBJ2-1
TGTGCCAGCAGCGTTAGCGGAGGCCCCTACAATGAGCAGTTCTTC,CASSVSGGPYNEQFF,-,TRBV9,15,once,TRBJ2-1
TGTGCCAGCAGCTCTAACCACGTCACAGATACGCAGTATTTT,CASSSNHVTDTQYF,-,TRBV7-3,14,-,TRBJ2-3
TGTGCCAGCAGCGCCCGACTAGCGGGAGTGGGGGAGCTGTTTTTT,CASSARLAGVGELFF,TRBD2,TRBV7-3,15,-,TRBJ2-2
TGTGCCAGCAGCCCCCGCGGCTTGTGGGGCTACACCTTC,CASSPRGLWGYTF,-,TRBV27,13,-,TRBJ1-2
TGTGCCAGCAGCGTGGAAGACGGAGCCTACGAGCAGTACTTC,CASSVEDGAYEQYF,-,TRBV9,14,-,TRBJ2-7
TGTGCCAGCAGTGAACGGTGGGACAACCAAGAGACCCAGTACTTC,CASSERWDNQETQYF,-,TRBV2,15,-,TRBJ2-5
TGTGCCAGCAGCTTAGCGCTTTGGGGGGATGAGCAGTTCTTC,CASSLALWGDEQFF,-,TRBV7-8,14,-,TRBJ2-1